This T cell receptor beta chain stems from a study of CD4 T cells in relation to SARS-CoV-2 and coronaviruses. Study as a whole: Crossreactive spike epitopes shared across donors were mapped to their HLA restriction.

As for this clone: The target antigen is unknown.

V dropped 1 base and J dropped 4 bases, with 8 bases sitting between them. CDR1 and CDR2 from the germline V gene are GTSNPN and SVGIG (reference sequence). The CDR3 loop spans 12 amino acids. This table comes from immunoSEQ multiplex PCR, and its TCRdb copy is limited to in-frame clones, with some not included. This sample has tens of thousands of clones, with about 75% found just once. CD4+ T cells from unexposed donors were obtained before the COVID-19 pandemic (2011-2018). CD4+ T cells were isolated from the cells after about ten days of culture. Cells permitting, SARS-CoV-2 S/N and four cold-coronavirus spikes were tested on unexposed-donor CD4+ T cells. Approximately 2 million PBMCs per well were cultured with 10 IU/ml IL-2.

V and J are TRBV30 and TRBJ2-7; D is unclear. This TCR was recovered from a human donor in good health. Material: CD4+ T cells from PBMCs, cultured in vitro. DNA for the CDR3: TGTGCCTGGAGTGGTACGCGGTACGAGCAGTACTTC. Protein: CAWSGTRYEQYF.